The T cell receptor beta chain described here comes from a study of cytomegalovirus exposure and HLA in healthy donors. It was with 60 Vbeta and 13 Jbeta primers that the PCR ran. Assay used: immunoSEQ multiplex PCR; TCRdb lists only in-frame clones, some missing. The repertoire includes about 160,000 clones, 70% to 80% of them detected once, and more than 2% sits in the top ten. The CDR3 loop spans 18 amino acids. V lost 6 bases, J lost 2 bases, and 13 bases stayed unmatched. Germline CDR1 MGHRA, CDR2 YSYEKL. Points from the study as a whole: Presence/absence analyses took donor sequencing depth as roughly uniform. Among immune exposure information, only CMV serostatus was available. Common viral pathogens seemed to be connected with several of the most significant clusters, according to a later analysis.

This clone was picked up one time. Its antigen is still unknown. The chain combines TRBV4-1 with TRBJ2-5; 12 bases map to TRBD2. The sample consisted of PBMCs. The sequence was collected from a man aged 50-60 years in good health and CMV-seropositive. CDR3 nucleotide sequence: TGCGCCAGCAGTCGTTTCCCTAGCGGGGGGGCATTTCAAGAGACCCAGTACTTC. Translating it yields CASSRFPSGGAFQETQYF.